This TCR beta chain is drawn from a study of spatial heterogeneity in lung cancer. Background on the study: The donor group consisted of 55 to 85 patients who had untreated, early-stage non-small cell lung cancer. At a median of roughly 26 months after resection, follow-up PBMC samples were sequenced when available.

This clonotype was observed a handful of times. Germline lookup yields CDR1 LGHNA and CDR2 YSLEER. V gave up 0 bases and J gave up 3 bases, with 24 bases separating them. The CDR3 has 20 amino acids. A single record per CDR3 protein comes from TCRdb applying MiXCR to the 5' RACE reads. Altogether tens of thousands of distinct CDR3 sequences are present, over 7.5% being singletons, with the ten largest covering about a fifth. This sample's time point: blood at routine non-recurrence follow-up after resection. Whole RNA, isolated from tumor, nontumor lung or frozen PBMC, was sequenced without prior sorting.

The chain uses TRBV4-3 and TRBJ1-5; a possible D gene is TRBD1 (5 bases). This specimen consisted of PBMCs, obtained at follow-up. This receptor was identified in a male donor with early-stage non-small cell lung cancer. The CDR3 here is CASSQDPPGRGHLINQPQHF. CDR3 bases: TGCGCCAGCAGCCAAGATCCCCCGGGGAGGGGTCATCTCATCAATCAGCCCCAGCATTTT.